The 27 T cell receptor beta chains in this list originate from one sample, sequenced in a study of shared clonotypes between healthy human individuals. Here immunoSEQ multiplex PCR was the method, and the copy in TCRdb shows in-frame clones only, minus some. The table records a few million clones, approximately 96% of them present only once. Material: naive CD4+ T cells sorted from blood. Subset of the sample: CD45RA+ positively selected. These receptors originate from a man younger than 35 in good health.

Comment on this clone: Other DNA sequences in this specimen translate into the identical CDR3. The genes are TRBV9 and TRBJ2-1; weak D call: TRBD2 (6 bases). This CDR3 spans 15 amino acids. Germline V gene sequence: CDR1 SGDLS, CDR2 YYNGEE. The germline V and J ends were trimmed by 4 bases and 1 base, with 12 bases remaining between them. CDR3 sequence reads: CASSPGGPSYNEQFF. Written as DNA, the CDR3 is TGTGCCAGCAGCCCCGGGGGACCTTCCTACAATGAGCAGTTCTTC.

The V call is TRBV7-9, the J call TRBJ2-3; the D is unclear. This CDR3 has 13 residues. CDR1 and CDR2 (germline): SEHNR, FQNEAQ (reference sequence). Trimming removed 6 bases from V and 5 bases from J, with 12 bases in between. The CDR3, as DNA: TGTGCCAGCAGAGAGATGGGCGTAGATACGCAGTATTTT. As protein: CASREMGVDTQYF.

The chain recombines TRBV9 with TRBJ2-7; 10 bases line up with TRBD1. The germline V gene has CDR1 SGDLS and CDR2 YYNGEE. The CDR3 is made up of 16 amino acids. V shed 2 bases and J 3 bases; nucleotides not matched to a gene: 8. The DNA of the CDR3 is TGTGCCAGCAGCGTGGGGGCCGGGACAGGGGACTACGAGCAGTACTTC. This codes for CASSVGAGTGDYEQYF.

As regards this clone: Other DNA sequences in this sample translate to the same CDR3. The chain employs TRBV30 and TRBJ1-5, with unresolved D. V was trimmed by 1 base and J by 6 bases, leaving 10 bases between them. CDR1 is GTSNPN, CDR2 SVGIG, per germline (reference sequence). The CDR3 loop spans 13 amino acids. CDR3 loop: CAWSGAGGQPQHF. The CDR3 region has the DNA TGTGCCTGGAGTGGGGCAGGAGGTCAGCCCCAGCATTTT. The whole variable domain, filled in from reference TRBV30 and TRBJ1-5, reads SQTIHQWPATLVQPVGSPLSLECTVEGTSNPNLYWYRQAAGRGLQLLFYSVGIGQISSEVPQNLSASRPQDRQFILSSKKLLLSDSGFYLCAWSGAGGQPQHFGDGTRLSIL.

This clone has a handful of counts. The chain combines TRBV10-2 with TRBJ1-2; D gene uncertain. Germline loops: CDR1 WSHSY, CDR2 SAAADI. The germline V and J ends were trimmed by 8 bases and 5 bases, with 12 bases remaining between them. This CDR3 contains 12 residues. The CDR3 protein is CASLDNLYGYTF. CDR3 nucleotides: TGCGCCAGCTTAGACAATCTATATGGCTACACCTTC.

The V call is TRBV10-2, the J call TRBJ2-6; possible D gene TRBD2, 6 bases. V shed 8 bases and J shed 0 bases, with 26 bases lying between them. The CDR3 is 20 residues long. Germline V gives CDR1 WSHSY, CDR2 SAAADI. The CDR3: CASRLWGVWKFSSGANVLTF. CDR3 DNA: TGCGCCAGCCGCCTATGGGGGGTGTGGAAGTTCTCCTCTGGGGCCAACGTCCTGACTTTC.

The chain carries TRBV5-6 and TRBJ2-7; TRBD2 is a possible D gene (6 bases). The germline CDR1 and CDR2 sequences are SGHDT and YYEEEE. V was trimmed by 0 bases and J by 2 bases, leaving 12 bases between them. This CDR3 contains 15 residues. The CDR3 loop is CASSLVSGLTYEQYF. DNA for the CDR3: TGTGCCAGCAGCTTGGTTAGCGGCCTCACCTACGAGCAGTACTTC.

Regarding this clone: The same CDR3 also results from other DNA sequences found in this sample. CDR3 protein: CASSGQTNYGYTF. The CDR3 region has the DNA TGTGCCAGCAGTGGACAGACGAACTATGGCTACACCTTC. The rearrangement joins TRBV2 to TRBJ1-2; D might be TRBD1 (5 bases). Germline V CDR1 and CDR2: SNHLY, FYNNEI. V was pared by 4 bases and J by 2 bases, with 8 bases between. The CDR3 length is 13 residues.

This clone showed up just once. As DNA, the CDR3 is TGTGCCAGCAGCAAAGGCTCGGGAGGGCCGAGAAAGAAAGAGACCCAGTACTTC. Translated, it gives CASSKGSGGPRKKETQYF. The gene calls are TRBV21-1 and TRBJ2-5; TRBD2, the table's D call, lacks a check against the DNA. TRBV21-1 is classified as a pseudogene. The CDR3 runs 18 residues.

The CDR3 spells CASSLTSGISNEQYF. CDR3 DNA: TGCGCCAGCAGTTTGACTAGCGGGATTTCCAACGAGCAGTACTTC. This chain links TRBV5-1 with TRBJ2-7, with TRBD2 identical over 11 bases. The CDR3 runs 15 residues. In germline, CDR1 is SGHRS, CDR2 YFSETQ. V was clipped by 5 bases and J by 5 bases; unmatched bases: 9.

This chain joins TRBV7-9 and TRBJ1-1; 7 bases match TRBD1. The germline V gene encodes CDR1 SEHNR and CDR2 FQNEAQ (reference sequence). CDR3 size: 14 residues. J lost 5 bases, V lost 5 bases, and 8 bases had no gene match. CDR3 sequence reads: CASSPGQDKTEAFF. The CDR3, as DNA: TGTGCCAGCAGCCCCGGACAGGACAAAACTGAAGCTTTCTTT.

This chain connects TRBV6-1 to TRBJ2-7; 8 bases align to TRBD1. Germline CDR1 and CDR2: MNHNS and SASEGT. V lost 9 bases, J lost 5 bases, and 9 bases stayed unmatched. CDR3 length: 13 residues. The CDR3 loop is CASMRTGNHEQYF. Here the CDR3 DNA reads TGTGCCAGTATGAGGACAGGGAACCACGAGCAGTACTTC.

The chain has TRBV30 and TRBJ2-1; 8 nucleotides line up with TRBD1. This CDR3 is built from 14 residues. Losses at the gene ends were 8 bases for V and 4 bases for J; bases not matched to a gene: 10. The germline CDR1 and CDR2 sequences are GTSNPN and SVGIG (reference sequence). The CDR3 region has the DNA TGTGCCCGTTCCAGGACAGGGCTTTACAATGAGCAGTTCTTC. It yields the protein CARSRTGLYNEQFF.

The chain combines TRBV11-2 with TRBJ1-2; D gene ambiguous. V lost 1 base and J 8 bases, leaving 14 bases between the germline ends. Germline lookup yields CDR1 SGHAT and CDR2 FQNNGV. This CDR3 contains 14 residues. The CDR3 nucleotides read TGTGCCAGCAGCTTAGGGGCCTACCTTGGGGGCTACACCTTC. Translation: CASSLGAYLGGYTF. The full variable domain, completed using reference TRBV11-2 and TRBJ1-2, is EAGVAQSPRYKIIEKRQSVAFWCNPISGHATLYWYQQILGQGPKLLIQFQNNGVVDDSQLPKDRFSAERLKGVDSTLKIQPAKLEDSAVYLCASSLGAYLGGYTFGSGTRLTVV.

This chain's CDR3 is CASSLYRSSLGIGTEAFF. In DNA form, the CDR3 reads TGTGCCAGCAGCTTGTATCGGAGCAGTCTAGGGATAGGCACTGAAGCTTTCTTT. The chain links TRBV5-6 to TRBJ1-1; D gene unclear. The ends were cut back, 1 base at V and 4 bases at J, with 23 bases in the middle. Germline CDR1 and CDR2: SGHDT and YYEEEE. The CDR3 runs 18 residues.

The chain joins TRBV5-1 to TRBJ2-7; D is unresolved. Germline V CDR1 and CDR2: SGHRS, YFSETQ. V was cut by 0 bases and J by 3 bases, with 10 bases left in between. The CDR3 extends over 14 amino acids. DNA of the CDR3: TGCGCCAGCAGCTTGGGTCAGCCTCACTACGAGCAGTACTTC. Translation gives CASSLGQPHYEQYF.

This chain links TRBV18 with TRBJ2-1; 8 bases map to TRBD2. CDR3 length: 16 residues. Looked up from germline, CDR1 is KGHSH and CDR2 is LQKENI. Unmatched junction bases numbered 15, after V lost 5 bases and J lost 9 bases. The CDR3 coding sequence is TGTGCCAGCTCATACCAGGAAGGGACTAGAAGAATTGAGCAGTTCTTC. Its protein product is CASSYQEGTRRIEQFF. Full variable domain (outside the CDR3, taken from reference TRBV18 and TRBJ2-1): NAGVMQNPRHLVRRRGQEARLRCSPMKGHSHVYWYRQLPEEGLKFMVYLQKENIIDESGMPKERFSAEFPKEGPSILRIQQVVRGDSAAYFCASSYQEGTRRIEQFFGPGTRLTVL.

With respect to this clone: The identical CDR3 is also encoded by other nucleotide sequences in the sample. The rearrangement links TRBV10-1 to TRBJ2-7; D uncertain. With 0 bases removed from V and 4 bases from J, the gap between germline ends came to 7 bases. Germline V CDR1 and CDR2: WNHNN, SYGVQD (reference sequence). This CDR3 is 13 amino acids long. The CDR3 DNA sequence: TGCGCCAGCAGTGAGTCGGGCAGATACGAGCAGTACTTC. It codes for CASSESGRYEQYF.

This chain uses TRBV5-1 with TRBJ2-5, with D possibly matching TRBD2 (6 bases). This CDR3 has 16 residues. Per the germline V gene, CDR1 is SGHRS and CDR2 is YFSETQ. The germline V and J ends were trimmed by 3 bases and 9 bases, with 24 bases remaining between them. The CDR3 loop reads CASSSTAGTAPLAQYF. The CDR3 DNA is TGCGCCAGCAGCTCGACAGCCGGGACTGCCCCACTGGCCCAGTACTTC. Full variable domain (missing parts from reference TRBV5-1 and TRBJ2-5): KAGVTQTPRYLIKTRGQQVTLSCSPISGHRSVSWYQQTPGQGLQFLFEYFSETQRNKGNFPGRFSGRQFSNSRSEMNVSTLELGDSALYLCASSSTAGTAPLAQYFGPGTRLLVL.

V gene TRBV5-5 combines with J gene TRBJ2-7; possibly TRBD1 for D (6 bases). V was trimmed by 6 bases and J by 0 bases, leaving 10 bases between them. Germline CDR1 and CDR2: SGHKS and YYEKEE (reference sequence). This CDR3 has 13 amino acids. CDR3 residues: CASNRDNSYEQYF. CDR3 DNA sequence: TGTGCCAGCAACCGGGACAACTCCTACGAGCAGTACTTC.

The V and J genes are TRBV5-1 and TRBJ2-6, with D maybe TRBD1 (6 bases). With 0 bases removed from V and 2 bases from J, the gap between germline ends came to 15 bases. Germline V gives CDR1 SGHRS, CDR2 YFSETQ. The CDR3 has 18 amino acids. The CDR3 DNA reads TGCGCCAGCAGCTTGGGGGACACGGCTTTCACTGGGGCCAACGTCCTGACTTTC. The encoded protein is CASSLGDTAFTGANVLTF.

This CDR3 is CASSLQGRANTGELFF. As DNA, the CDR3 is TGCGCCAGCAGCTTGCAGGGCAGGGCGAACACCGGGGAGCTGTTTTTT. This chain connects TRBV5-1 to TRBJ2-2; D is possibly TRBD1 (5 bases). The CDR3 loop spans 16 amino acids. Germline V gene data show CDR1 as SGHRS and CDR2 as YFSETQ. V dropped 1 base and J dropped 0 bases, with 10 bases sitting between them.

The chain links TRBV10-2 to TRBJ2-1; 9 bases are shared with TRBD2. The CDR3 runs to 16 residues. In germline, CDR1 is WSHSY, CDR2 SAAADI. J lost 0 bases, V lost 4 bases, and 4 bases had no gene match. The CDR3: CASSVSGGTSYNEQFF. CDR3 bases: TGCGCCAGCAGTGTAAGCGGGGGGACCTCCTACAATGAGCAGTTCTTC.

This chain uses TRBV30 with TRBJ2-7; 7 bases are a match to TRBD1. Unmatched junction bases numbered 4, after V lost 2 bases and J lost 3 bases. The CDR3 has 13 amino acids. Per the germline V gene, CDR1 is GTSNPN and CDR2 is SVGIG (reference sequence). CDR3 loop: CAWSSGQVYEQYF. Here the CDR3 DNA reads TGTGCCTGGAGTTCCGGACAGGTCTACGAGCAGTACTTC. The variable domain in full, completed from reference TRBV30 and TRBJ2-7, reads SQTIHQWPATLVQPVGSPLSLECTVEGTSNPNLYWYRQAAGRGLQLLFYSVGIGQISSEVPQNLSASRPQDRQFILSSKKLLLSDSGFYLCAWSSGQVYEQYFGPGTRLTVT.

As for this clone: The sample carries other DNA sequences with the same CDR3. This chain uses TRBV20-1 with TRBJ2-7; D remains ambiguous. The CDR3 is made up of 11 amino acids. V was cut by 3 bases and J by 0 bases, with 3 bases left in between. In germline, CDR1 is DFQATT, CDR2 SNEGSKA (reference sequence). The CDR3 nucleotides are TGCAGTGCTAGGAGCTCCTACGAGCAGTACTTC. It codes for CSARSSYEQYF.

The gene calls are TRBV29-1 and TRBJ2-3; 9 bases are shared with TRBD2. Looked up from germline, CDR1 is SQVTM and CDR2 is ANQGSEA. V was pared by 6 bases and J by 2 bases, with 3 bases of the junction left unmatched. The length of the CDR3 is 13 residues. CDR3 loop: CSVGLATTDTQYF. In DNA, the CDR3 is TGCAGCGTCGGACTAGCGACCACAGATACGCAGTATTTT.

As for this clone: This CDR3 is also generated by other DNA sequences in the sample. V and J are TRBV2 and TRBJ2-6; D gene uncertain. The CDR3 has 13 residues. Germline-derived CDR1 and CDR2 are SNHLY and FYNNEI. Trimming cost V 7 bases and J 0 bases, with 4 bases left between them. In nucleotides, the CDR3 is TGTGCCAGCACCAGCTCTGGGGCCAACGTCCTGACTTTC. It specifies CASTSSGANVLTF.